The 24 T cell receptor beta chains in this list originate from one sample, sequenced in a study of identical twins. TCRdb re-called the 5' RACE reads with MiXCR, one entry per CDR3 protein. The sample yields a few hundred thousand distinct CDR3 sequences, roughly 15% seen once. This sample also appeared in a second study, on yellow fever vaccine responses in identical twins.

Sequencing input: CD4+ T cells sorted from blood. These receptors were obtained from a young woman in good health.

This chain joins TRBV27 and TRBJ2-1; possibly TRBD1 for D (5 bases). V was pared by 3 bases and J by 0 bases, with 18 bases between. The germline gives CDR1 MNHEY, CDR2 SMNVEV (reference sequence). The CDR3 runs to 18 residues. CDR3 bases: TGTGCCAGCAGTTTCCCCAGCGCCTGGACACCCTCCTACAATGAGCAGTTCTTC. This codes for CASSFPSAWTPSYNEQFF.

This clonotype appeared a few times. The V gene is TRBV10-1, the J gene TRBJ2-7; possibly TRBD1 for D (6 bases). V lost 10 bases and J lost 2, with 15 bases in between. Germline V gives CDR1 WNHNN, CDR2 SYGVQD (reference sequence). This CDR3 comprises 13 residues. The CDR3 reads CANSVGDTYEQYV. CDR3 nucleotide sequence: TGCGCCAACAGCGTTGGGGACACCTACGAGCAGTACGTC.

This clonotype was seen more than once but under ten times. This chain joins TRBV20-1 and TRBJ2-3; D ambiguous. V was clipped by 3 bases and J by 4 bases, with 8 bases between them. From germline, CDR1 is DFQATT and CDR2 SNEGSKA (reference sequence). This CDR3 comprises 12 residues. The chain's CDR3 is CSASGLADTQYF. CDR3 in DNA: TGCAGTGCTAGTGGGCTGGCAGATACGCAGTATTTT.

The sample holds a few counts of this clonotype. The chain uses TRBV7-3 and TRBJ2-1; a weak D match, TRBD2 (5 bases). The CDR3 length is 13 residues. CDR1 is SGHTA and CDR2 is FQGTGA in the germline V gene. V dropped 5 bases and J dropped 9 bases, with 14 bases sitting between them. CDR3 nucleotide sequence: TGTGCCAGCAGCAAAACTAGTGATAGTGAGCAGTTCTTC. Translation: CASSKTSDSEQFF.

The chain couples TRBV7-3 to TRBJ2-2; D is unclear. The germline V and J ends were trimmed by 1 base and 4 bases, with 7 bases remaining between them. There are 14 residues in the CDR3. The germline gives CDR1 SGHTA, CDR2 FQGTGA. This chain's CDR3 is CASSLSSATGELFF. CDR3 DNA: TGTGCCAGCAGCTTAAGCAGCGCCACCGGGGAGCTGTTTTTT.

This chain joins TRBV5-1 and TRBJ2-2; D remains unclear. Germline V gene sequence: CDR1 SGHRS, CDR2 YFSETQ. This CDR3 contains 14 residues. Trimming left V 5 bases short and J 3 bases short, with 11 bases between. The CDR3 bases are TGCGCCAGCAGAGGTCAGGCGGACACCGGGGAGCTGTTTTTT. It specifies CASRGQADTGELFF.

The chain links TRBV4-1 to TRBJ1-6, with 7 bases identical to TRBD1. The CDR3 is 17 residues long. V lost 0 bases to trimming and J lost 8 bases; unmatched junction nucleotides: 10. Germline V gene data show CDR1 as MGHRA and CDR2 as YSYEKL. The CDR3 region has the DNA TGCGCCAGCAGCCAAGATCCTGACAGGGTTCAGCATTCACCCCTCCACTTT. Translation gives CASSQDPDRVQHSPLHF.

The gene calls are TRBV7-9 and TRBJ2-7; 9 positions agree with TRBD1. The trim removed 5 bases at V and 3 bases at J, leaving 11 bases unmatched. This CDR3 is 16 amino acids long. CDR1 and CDR2 from the germline V gene are SEHNR and FQNEAQ (reference sequence). The CDR3, as DNA: TGTGCCAGCAGCCCCCCCTTTCGACAGGGGGTCTACGAGCAGTACTTC. It encodes CASSPPFRQGVYEQYF.

This clonotype was seen a few times. This chain joins TRBV6-1 and TRBJ1-1; 8 bases are a match to TRBD1. CDR1 is MNHNS, CDR2 SASEGT, per germline. The V gene end was trimmed by 7 bases and the J gene end by 4 bases; junction bases not matched to a gene: 8. CDR3 length: 14 amino acids. The CDR3 DNA reads TGTGCCAGCAAGACAGGGGAGGTGGGCACTGAAGCTTTCTTT. As protein: CASKTGEVGTEAFF.

V gene TRBV6-1 combines with J gene TRBJ2-7, with 11 bases aligning to TRBD2. Germline trimming cut 5 bases from V and 0 bases from J; bases unmatched to any gene: 3. CDR1 and CDR2 (germline): MNHNS, SASEGT. There are 15 residues in the CDR3. As DNA, the CDR3 is TGTGCCAGCAGTCCCGGGACTAGCGGCTCCTACGAGCAGTACGTC. As protein: CASSPGTSGSYEQYV.

The V and J genes are TRBV28 and TRBJ1-6, with 7 nucleotides matching TRBD1. Per germline, CDR1 MDHEN and CDR2 SYDVKM. V was clipped by 3 bases and J by 8 bases; unmatched bases: 4. The CDR3 extends over 14 amino acids. CDR3 in amino acids: CASSFDRDHSPLHF. CDR3 sequence (DNA): TGTGCCAGCAGTTTTGACAGGGACCATTCACCCCTCCACTTT.

The rearrangement uses TRBV6-1 and TRBJ1-2; D is uncertain. Germline V CDR1 and CDR2: MNHNS, SASEGT. Trimming shortened V by 1 base and J by 7 bases, and 10 bases separated the two germline ends. CDR3 size: 13 residues. The DNA for the CDR3 is TGTGCCAGCAGTGAAGTGTCAGTTCGTGGCTACACCTTC. Amino acid sequence: CASSEVSVRGYTF.

This clonotype appeared a few times. The chain links TRBV7-8 to TRBJ2-3, with TRBD2 matching over 8 bases. Per the germline V gene, CDR1 is SGHVS and CDR2 is FQNEAQ. The CDR3 is 13 residues long. V lost 10 bases, J lost 6 bases, and 9 bases stayed unmatched. This chain's CDR3 is CATNRGGRDTQYF. DNA of the CDR3: TGTGCCACTAACCGGGGGGGCCGGGATACGCAGTATTTT.

The chain uses TRBV10-3 and TRBJ2-2; D possibly uses TRBD1 or TRBD2 (6 bases each). The germline V gene encodes CDR1 ENHRY and CDR2 SYGVKD. The length of the CDR3 is 13 residues. V shed 10 bases and J shed 1 base, with 10 bases lying between them. CDR3 region: CATRGVNTGELFF. The CDR3 DNA reads as TGTGCCACAAGGGGGGTGAACACCGGGGAGCTGTTTTTT.

This clonotype was seen only a few times. The rearrangement uses TRBV12-5 and TRBJ2-5, with TRBD2 matching 8 bases. CDR3 length equals 15 residues. V lost 7 bases to trimming and J lost 5 bases; unmatched junction nucleotides: 12. Germline V gene sequence: CDR1 LGHNT, CDR2 FRNRAP. The CDR3 DNA follows: TGTGCTAGTGCCCCCGGGACTTTAGCGGGGGAGACCCAGTACTTC. This encodes CASAPGTLAGETQYF.

V is TRBV6-2 or TRBV6-3 and J is TRBJ1-5; no clear D gene. V was trimmed by 6 bases and J by 0 bases, leaving 15 bases between them. Per germline, CDR1 MNHEY and CDR2 SVGEGT. The CDR3 has 16 amino acids. The DNA for the CDR3 is TGTGCCAGCAGACCTCAGACCGCTTATAGCAATCAGCCCCAGCATTTT. It yields the protein CASRPQTAYSNQPQHF.

The chain has TRBV5-6 and TRBJ2-7; D may be TRBD1 (6 bases). The CDR3 contains 18 residues. Germline-derived CDR1 and CDR2 are SGHDT and YYEEEE. Trimming took 1 base from V and 3 from J, leaving 23 bases between them. This chain's CDR3 is CASSLHLPPRGSDYEQYF. The CDR3 coding sequence is TGTGCCAGCAGCTTGCATCTCCCACCCAGGGGATCCGACTACGAGCAGTACTTC.

This chain uses TRBV7-2 with TRBJ1-2; D is perhaps TRBD1 (5 bases). Per the germline V gene, CDR1 is SGHTA and CDR2 is FQGNSA. With 8 bases removed from V and 13 bases from J, the gap between germline ends came to 20 bases. This CDR3 has 12 amino acids. This CDR3 reads CASARRMGGCTF. CDR3 DNA: TGTGCCAGCGCTCGTCGTATGGGGGGATGCACCTTC.

This chain connects TRBV12-3 or TRBV12-4 to TRBJ2-5, with unresolved D. The CDR3 extends over 14 amino acids. Between the trimmed V and J ends, which lost 3 bases and 4 bases, there was a span of 12 bases. The CDR3 region has the DNA TGTGCCAGCAGTTTTAATCAGCTACGAGAGACCCAGTACTTC. This codes for CASSFNQLRETQYF.

In its sample, this clonotype was seen a few times. The J gene is TRBJ2-1, the V gene TRBV13, with D possibly being TRBD2 (5 bases). The CDR3 length is 16 residues. V dropped 4 bases and J dropped 3 bases, with 16 bases sitting between them. Germline V gene sequence: CDR1 PRHDT, CDR2 FYEKMQ (reference sequence). CDR3 DNA sequence: TGTGCCAGCAGCTCTGAAAGGGCTAGCTTCTACAATGAGCAGTTCTTC. It yields the protein CASSSERASFYNEQFF.

A few counts support this clonotype. The chain recombines TRBV10-3 with TRBJ2-3; D perhaps matches TRBD2 (6 bases). Germline CDR1 ENHRY, CDR2 SYGVKD. This CDR3 has 12 residues. Trimming shortened V by 5 bases and J by 3 bases, and 6 bases separated the two germline ends. The DNA for the CDR3 is TGTGCCATCAGTAGCGGGACAGATACGCAGTATTTT. Protein product: CAISSGTDTQYF.

J is TRBJ1-5 and V is TRBV2; no firm D call. The CDR3 length is 15 residues. V gave up 6 bases and J gave up 6 bases, with 18 bases separating them. Germline assignment: CDR1 SNHLY and CDR2 FYNNEI. The CDR3 bases are TGTGCCAGCAGAAAGGATATTTCGGTCGGTCAGCCCCAGCATTTT. This codes for CASRKDISVGQPQHF.

This clonotype has a handful of counts. The rearrangement links TRBV6-1 to TRBJ2-7; 7 bases are shared with TRBD1. CDR3 length: 15 residues. CDR1 is MNHNS, CDR2 SASEGT, per germline. Unmatched junction bases numbered 7, after V lost 3 bases and J lost 2 bases. For the CDR3, the DNA is TGTGCCAGCAGTGACCCATCGACAGGGACCTACGAGCAGTACTTC. The encoded protein is CASSDPSTGTYEQYF.

There are many counts of this clonotype. The chain recombines TRBV12-3 or TRBV12-4 with TRBJ1-5; unclear D gene. The ends were cut back, 3 bases at V and 0 bases at J, with 9 bases in the middle. This CDR3 contains 15 residues. CDR3 region: CASSLGMSSNQPQHF. The CDR3 DNA follows: TGTGCCAGCAGTTTGGGGATGTCTAGCAATCAGCCCCAGCATTTT.